The rows below give T cell receptor beta chains drawn from one sample of a study of T-cell memory formation after mild COVID-19. TCRdb re-derived calls from the 5' RACE reads in MiXCR, one entry per CDR3 protein. Counted here are some 600,000 distinct CDR3 sequences, roughly 17% occurring once; the ten biggest clones make up roughly 8.2%. Sequencing used PBMCs or a T cell subset sorted from them (not recorded which). These TCRs come from an adult woman who had mild COVID-19 (a few samples of this study predate the infection). Cell type and time point are not known. Each CDR3 is given with its conserved first and last residue. The order of the fields is V gene, D gene, clone size, J gene, CDR3 DNA, CDR3 protein. D genes are given only for firm matches. The size field is filled for only some rows; it gives once, few, many or a size class.

V gene: TRBV10-3
D gene: NA
clone size: NA
J gene: TRBJ2-1
CDR3 DNA: TGTGCCATCAGTGAGGCATATGAGCAGTTCTTC
CDR3 protein: CAISEAYEQFF

V gene: TRBV4-2
D gene: TRBD1
clone size: many
J gene: TRBJ2-3
CDR3 DNA: TGTGCCAGCAGCCCGGACAGGGCCACAGATACGCAGTATTTT
CDR3 protein: CASSPDRATDTQYF

V gene: TRBV24-1
D gene: TRBD1
clone size: once
J gene: TRBJ2-1
CDR3 DNA: TGTGCCACCAGTGATTTGTGGACAGGGGGTATCGATGAGCAGTTCTTC
CDR3 protein: CATSDLWTGGIDEQFF

V gene: TRBV7-2
D gene: TRBD2
clone size: few
J gene: TRBJ2-3
CDR3 DNA: TGTGCCAGCAGCCTCAGCGGGGGGCAAGGGGATACGCAGTATTTT
CDR3 protein: CASSLSGGQGDTQYF

V gene: TRBV20-1
D gene: TRBD1
clone size: few
J gene: TRBJ2-1
CDR3 DNA: TGCAGTGCTGCACGACAGGGGACCTTTTACAATGAGCAGTTCTTC
CDR3 protein: CSAARQGTFYNEQFF

V gene: TRBV7-2
D gene: TRBD1
clone size: NA
J gene: TRBJ1-2
CDR3 DNA: TGTGCCAGCAGCAGGACAGGGGACCTTAACTATGGCTACACCTTC
CDR3 protein: CASSRTGDLNYGYTF

V gene: TRBV7-9
D gene: NA
clone size: NA
J gene: TRBJ2-7
CDR3 DNA: TGTGCCAGCGTGGCTAGCTCCTCCTACGAGCAGTACTTC
CDR3 protein: CASVASSSYEQYF

V gene: TRBV9
D gene: TRBD2
clone size: few
J gene: TRBJ2-3
CDR3 DNA: TGTGCCAGCAGCCCGACCCCTAGCGGGAGCAGCACAGATACGCAGTATTTT
CDR3 protein: CASSPTPSGSSTDTQYF

V gene: TRBV20-1
D gene: NA
clone size: few
J gene: TRBJ1-1
CDR3 DNA: TGCAGTCCGTCTTCTACTGCTCAGAACACTGAAGCTTTCTTT
CDR3 protein: CSPSSTAQNTEAFF

V gene: TRBV2
D gene: TRBD1
clone size: NA
J gene: TRBJ2-7
CDR3 DNA: TGTGCCAGCAGTGAAGGCAGGGGGCACGAGCAGTACTTC
CDR3 protein: CASSEGRGHEQYF

V gene: TRBV12-3/TRBV12-4
D gene: NA
clone size: few
J gene: TRBJ2-2
CDR3 DNA: TGTGCCAGCAGTTTAAATTTTAAGGGAAACACCGGGGAGCTGTTTTTT
CDR3 protein: CASSLNFKGNTGELFF

V gene: TRBV18
D gene: NA
clone size: few
J gene: TRBJ2-1
CDR3 DNA: TGTGCCAGCTCACCACCCATGCAGAACAATGAGCAGTTCTTC
CDR3 protein: CASSPPMQNNEQFF

V gene: TRBV24-1
D gene: NA
clone size: many
J gene: TRBJ2-2
CDR3 DNA: TGTGCACGCATGCGGGACAGCGAGCTTCCCGGGGAGCTGTTTTTT
CDR3 protein: CARMRDSELPGELFF

V gene: TRBV7-9
D gene: NA
clone size: NA
J gene: TRBJ2-1
CDR3 DNA: TGTGCCAGCAGCGAAGTGTGGAATGAGCAGTTCTTC
CDR3 protein: CASSEVWNEQFF

V gene: TRBV20-1
D gene: NA
clone size: NA
J gene: TRBJ1-4
CDR3 DNA: TGCAGTGCTAGAGCCACCACAGGTTATAATGAAAAACTGTTTTTT
CDR3 protein: CSARATTGYNEKLFF

V gene: TRBV20-1
D gene: NA
clone size: few
J gene: TRBJ1-1
CDR3 DNA: TGCAGTGCCGAAGGGTCAGGTGGGTACACTGAAGCTTTCTTT
CDR3 protein: CSAEGSGGYTEAFF

V gene: TRBV4-3
D gene: TRBD2
clone size: NA
J gene: TRBJ2-1
CDR3 DNA: TGCGCCAGCAGCCAAGAAGCACTAGCGGGAGGGCCTGTTAGCAATGAGCAGTTCTTC
CDR3 protein: CASSQEALAGGPVSNEQFF

V gene: TRBV7-8
D gene: NA
clone size: few
J gene: TRBJ1-2
CDR3 DNA: TGTGCCAGCAGCCCGCAAACAACTCCGGGCGCGGGTGGCTACACCTTC
CDR3 protein: CASSPQTTPGAGGYTF

V gene: TRBV7-3
D gene: NA
clone size: NA
J gene: TRBJ1-3
CDR3 DNA: TGTGCCAGCAGCTTATATCGAACCGGAAACACCATATATTTT
CDR3 protein: CASSLYRTGNTIYF

V gene: TRBV7-8
D gene: TRBD1
clone size: few
J gene: TRBJ2-3
CDR3 DNA: TGTGCCAGCAGCCACCGGGACAGGGGTACAGATACGCAGTATTTT
CDR3 protein: CASSHRDRGTDTQYF

V gene: TRBV4-1
D gene: TRBD2
clone size: many
J gene: TRBJ2-5
CDR3 DNA: TGCGCCAGCAGCCAAGAAGGCCTAGCGGGTGAGACCCAGTACTTC
CDR3 protein: CASSQEGLAGETQYF

V gene: TRBV11-2
D gene: NA
clone size: few
J gene: TRBJ2-1
CDR3 DNA: TGTGCCAGCAGAAAATTCGGACAGCCCTACAATGAGCAGTTCTTC
CDR3 protein: CASRKFGQPYNEQFF

V gene: TRBV29-1
D gene: TRBD1
clone size: NA
J gene: TRBJ1-1
CDR3 DNA: TGCAGCGTTTTGTTCACAGGGGGCACTGAAGCTTTCTTT
CDR3 protein: CSVLFTGGTEAFF

V gene: TRBV12-3/TRBV12-4
D gene: NA
clone size: few
J gene: TRBJ2-4
CDR3 DNA: TGTGCCAGCAGTCCGGGGGGCCCTGGGGGGGACATTCAGTACTTC
CDR3 protein: CASSPGGPGGDIQYF

V gene: TRBV11-3
D gene: TRBD2
clone size: NA
J gene: TRBJ2-5
CDR3 DNA: TGTGCCAGCAGCTTAGGAGCGGGGGGACCCCAAGAGACCCAGTACTTC
CDR3 protein: CASSLGAGGPQETQYF

V gene: TRBV19
D gene: NA
clone size: few
J gene: TRBJ2-2
CDR3 DNA: TGTGCCAGTACCCGATGGGGCGGGGAGCTGTTTTTT
CDR3 protein: CASTRWGGELFF

V gene: TRBV7-6
D gene: TRBD1
clone size: NA
J gene: TRBJ1-1
CDR3 DNA: TGTGCCAGCGCAAACAGGGGGGGGGTGAACACTGAAGCTTTCTTT
CDR3 protein: CASANRGGVNTEAFF

V gene: TRBV10-3
D gene: NA
clone size: NA
J gene: TRBJ2-7
CDR3 DNA: TGTGCCATCAGTGGCTCCGGAACCTCCTACGAGCAGTACTTC
CDR3 protein: CAISGSGTSYEQYF

V gene: TRBV6-4
D gene: NA
clone size: NA
J gene: TRBJ2-1
CDR3 DNA: TGTGCCAGCAGTGACGGGGGGGCAGGTGAGCAGTTCTTC
CDR3 protein: CASSDGGAGEQFF

V gene: TRBV5-4
D gene: NA
clone size: NA
J gene: TRBJ1-5
CDR3 DNA: TGTGCCAGCAGCTTTCAGGGCGGCAATCAGCCCCAGCATTTT
CDR3 protein: CASSFQGGNQPQHF

V gene: TRBV24-1
D gene: NA
clone size: NA
J gene: TRBJ1-2
CDR3 DNA: TGTGCCACCAGTGCGGCAGGGAATCGTGGCTACACCTTC
CDR3 protein: CATSAAGNRGYTF

V gene: TRBV19
D gene: NA
clone size: NA
J gene: TRBJ1-2
CDR3 DNA: TGTGCCGTTGGGGCCACTGGCTACACCTTC
CDR3 protein: CAVGATGYTF

V gene: TRBV20-1
D gene: TRBD2
clone size: NA
J gene: TRBJ2-3
CDR3 DNA: TGCAGTGCTAGAGATCCGATCAGACTAGCGGGAGGAACCACAGATACGCAGTATTTT
CDR3 protein: CSARDPIRLAGGTTDTQYF

V gene: TRBV5-1
D gene: NA
clone size: NA
J gene: TRBJ2-3
CDR3 DNA: TGCGCCAGCAGCTTGGCCGCCCCCTCAGATACGCAGTATTTT
CDR3 protein: CASSLAAPSDTQYF

V gene: TRBV6-5
D gene: NA
clone size: few
J gene: TRBJ1-4
CDR3 DNA: TGTGCCAGCGCCAGGGCAGCTAATGAAAAACTGTTTTTT
CDR3 protein: CASARAANEKLFF

V gene: TRBV7-2
D gene: NA
clone size: NA
J gene: TRBJ1-4
CDR3 DNA: TGTGCCAGCAGCTTAGGTACAGGGTCGTCTGAAAAACTGTTTTTT
CDR3 protein: CASSLGTGSSEKLFF